The 31 T cell receptor beta chains presented below share a single source sample, sequenced in a study of human T cells and chemical hapten exposure. Noted time point: patch test 3, about 24 weeks after DPC sensitization. The treatment was: therapeutic diphenylcyclopropenone sensitization with weekly scalp DPC. In TCRdb, the RACE reads were re-called with MiXCR into one record per CDR3 protein. The repertoire holds roughly 97,000 distinct CDR3 sequences, with 25% to 35% as singletons. The source was whole blood, collected in connection with sensitization to the hapten diphenylcyclopropenone (DPC). These receptors came from a man aged 35-49 years with alopecia areata. Some clones in this sample may be carry-over from other donors' samples.

This clonotype was detected only a few times. This chain joins TRBV15 and TRBJ2-2; D uncertain. The CDR3 is 14 residues long. V lost 0 bases and J lost 1, with 3 bases in between. The germline V gene has CDR1 LNHNV and CDR2 YYDKDF (reference sequence). CDR3 sequence reads: CATSRDKNTGELFF. The CDR3 nucleotides read TGTGCCACCAGCAGAGATAAGAACACCGGGGAGCTGTTTTTT.

The chain has TRBV6-2 or TRBV6-3 and TRBJ2-7; 8 positions agree with TRBD2. J lost 0 bases, V lost 11 bases, and 6 bases had no gene match. The CDR3 sequence is 13 residues long. CDR1 is MNHEY, CDR2 SVGEGT, per germline. This chain's CDR3 is CASNSGASYEQYF. CDR3 in DNA: TGTGCCTCAAATAGCGGGGCCTCCTACGAGCAGTACTTC.

In this sample, this clonotype turned up once. The V call is TRBV6-6, the J call TRBJ2-7; D gene unclear. Germline V lookup: CDR1 MNHNY, CDR2 SVGAGI (reference sequence). Trimming cost V 2 bases and J 0 bases, with 8 bases left between them. The CDR3 spans 14 residues. The CDR3 reads CASSYQENSYEQYF. In DNA, the CDR3 is TGTGCCAGCAGTTACCAGGAAAACTCCTACGAGCAGTACTTC.

In this sample, this clonotype turned up a few times. J is TRBJ2-5 and V is TRBV25-1, with 7 bases matching TRBD1. The CDR3 covers 15 residues. The germline V gene encodes CDR1 MGHDK and CDR2 SYGVNS. V dropped 2 bases and J dropped 5; count of bases not matched to a gene: 8. CDR3 protein: CASSELAGGAETQYF. CDR3 in DNA: TGTGCCAGCAGTGAACTGGCAGGGGGAGCGGAGACCCAGTACTTC.

The chain has TRBV6-1 and TRBJ1-4, with no clear D. Germline V CDR1 and CDR2: MNHNS, SASEGT. The germline V and J ends were trimmed by 0 bases and 4 bases, with 15 bases remaining between them. This CDR3 has 17 amino acids. CDR3 in DNA: TGTGCCAGCAGTGAAGCGGGTTGGGGTTGGGGTAATGAAAAACTGTTTTTT. This gives the protein CASSEAGWGWGNEKLFF.

This clonotype came up a few times. The chain recombines TRBV20-1 with TRBJ2-3; possibly TRBD1 or TRBD2 for D (5 bases each). CDR3 length: 12 amino acids. V was shortened by 0 bases and J by 15 bases, with 16 bases between the two germline ends. Germline loops: CDR1 DFQATT, CDR2 SNEGSKA (reference sequence). CDR3 in DNA: TGCAGTGCTAGAGATACGTGGGACGCCTCTTATTTT. As protein: CSARDTWDASYF.

The chain carries TRBV12-3 or TRBV12-4 and TRBJ2-2; D gene ambiguous. This CDR3 is 14 amino acids long. Trimming stripped 4 bases from V and 6 bases from J, with 12 bases between. Here the CDR3 DNA reads TGTGCCAGCAGTTCCCCCTCGATGGCCGGGGAGCTGTTTTTT. Translating it yields CASSSPSMAGELFF.

The V gene is TRBV7-8, the J gene TRBJ2-5; D is possibly TRBD1 or TRBD2 (6 bases each). Germline lookup yields CDR1 SGHVS and CDR2 FQNEAQ. The CDR3 spans 16 residues. V lost 2 bases and J lost 5, with 18 bases in between. CDR3 sequence (DNA): TGTGCCAGCAGCTTAAGTCCGGGGGCGTGGCAGGAGACCCAGTACTTC. Protein product: CASSLSPGAWQETQYF.

In this sample, this clonotype turned up a few times. The J gene is TRBJ2-3, the V gene TRBV7-2; tentatively, D is TRBD1 or TRBD2 (6 bases each). Between the trimmed V and J ends, which lost 5 bases and 3 bases, there was a span of 24 bases. The germline V gene has CDR1 SGHTA and CDR2 FQGNSA. The CDR3 runs 18 residues. CDR3 nucleotides: TGTGCCAGCAGCAGGAGGGTGTCAGGGGCCCGCAGAACAGATACGCAGTATTTT. Translated, it gives CASSRRVSGARRTDTQYF.

A few counts support this clonotype. This chain connects TRBV7-8 to TRBJ2-7; 8 bases fit TRBD1. J was trimmed by 3 bases and V by 4 bases; bases with no gene match: 8. Germline CDR1 SGHVS, CDR2 FQNEAQ. This CDR3 comprises 15 residues. The CDR3 bases are TGTGCCAGCAGCTCAGGGGCGACAGGGGTCTACGAGCAGTACTTC. Encoded protein: CASSSGATGVYEQYF. Combining the CDR3 with reference TRBV7-8 and TRBJ2-7 gives the whole variable domain GAGVSQSPRYKVAKRGQDVALRCDPISGHVSLFWYQQALGQGPEFLTYFQNEAQLDKSGLPSDRFFAERPEGSVSTLKIQRTQQEDSAVYLCASSSGATGVYEQYFGPGTRLTVT.

The table lists this clonotype with a few counts. V gene TRBV15 combines with J gene TRBJ1-1, with 8 bases lining up with TRBD1. The V and J ends lost 0 bases and 7 bases, in that order; junction bases with no gene match: 7. Germline V gene data show CDR1 as LNHNV and CDR2 as YYDKDF (reference sequence). This CDR3 has 15 residues. CDR3 DNA: TGTGCCACCAGCAGAGATCCGGGACAGGTCGGTGAAGCTTTCTTT. Encoded protein: CATSRDPGQVGEAFF.

This clonotype has only a few counts. The chain couples TRBV12-3 or TRBV12-4 to TRBJ2-3; no reliable D call. The CDR3 totals 13 residues. Trimming took off 7 bases at V and 1 base at J, with 9 bases between the two ends. The CDR3 spells CASTDPRTDTQYF. The CDR3 nucleotides are TGTGCCAGCACAGATCCCCGCACAGATACGCAGTATTTT.

The V and J genes are TRBV12-3 or TRBV12-4 and TRBJ1-2; the D is unclear. The CDR3 sequence is 15 residues long. Between the trimmed V and J ends, which lost 6 bases and 0 bases, there was a span of 14 bases. DNA of the CDR3: TGTGCCAGCAGCCGAAGGACGGGCACTAACTATGGCTACACCTTC. Translated: CASSRRTGTNYGYTF.

This clonotype was picked up a small number of times. The chain is built from TRBV4-2 and TRBJ2-7; D perhaps matches TRBD2 (6 bases). V was shortened by 1 base and J by 0 bases, with 7 bases between the two germline ends. Per germline, CDR1 LGHNA and CDR2 YNFKEQ. This CDR3 is built from 14 residues. The CDR3: CASSQATSSYEQYF. CDR3 nucleotides: TGTGCCAGCAGCCAAGCGACTAGCTCCTACGAGCAGTACTTC.

This clonotype turned up a few times. The chain recombines TRBV14 with TRBJ2-1; D is possibly TRBD1 or TRBD2 (6 bases each). The CDR3 length is 18 residues. V was shortened by 4 bases and J by 5 bases, with 24 bases between the two germline ends. Germline assignment: CDR1 SGHDN and CDR2 FVKESK. The CDR3 loop reads CASSRHPVGGLGDNEQFF. DNA for the CDR3: TGTGCCAGCAGCCGCCATCCCGTAGGGGGGCTAGGGGACAATGAGCAGTTCTTC.

This sequence joins TRBV9 and TRBJ1-5; 7 bases fit TRBD1. Germline-derived CDR1 and CDR2 are SGDLS and YYNGEE. Unmatched junction bases numbered 7, after V lost 4 bases and J lost 3 bases. CDR3 length: 15 residues. The CDR3 nucleotides are TGTGCCAGCAGCAGGGACAGCGTACTCAATCAGCCCCAGCATTTT. Translating it yields CASSRDSVLNQPQHF.

This clonotype was counted a few times. The V gene is TRBV7-2, the J gene TRBJ2-2, with 9 positions matching TRBD2. Germline V gene sequence: CDR1 SGHTA, CDR2 FQGNSA. Trimming removed 5 bases from V and 4 bases from J; junction bases left unmatched: 11. The CDR3 covers 17 residues. In DNA, the CDR3 is TGTGCCAGCAGCCCCTCGTTTGCGGGAGGGCGCACCGGGGAGCTGTTTTTT. Translation: CASSPSFAGGRTGELFF.

The chain carries TRBV28 and TRBJ2-3; perhaps TRBD2 as D (5 bases). This CDR3 is built from 14 residues. Germline V gene sequence: CDR1 MDHEN, CDR2 SYDVKM. V gave up 6 bases and J gave up 6 bases, with 16 bases separating them. CDR3 coding DNA: TGTGCCAGCAGCCTACTAGGACTTCTGGATACGCAGTATTTT. Translated, it gives CASSLLGLLDTQYF. Based on the CDR3 plus reference TRBV28 and TRBJ2-3, the full variable domain is DVKVTQSSRYLVKRTGEKVFLECVQDMDHENMFWYRQDPGLGLRLIYFSYDVKMKEKGDIPEGYSVSREKKERFSLILESASTNQTSMYLCASSLLGLLDTQYFGPGTRLTVL.

This clonotype was seen ten or more times. The chain couples TRBV2 to TRBJ1-1, with 9 bases lining up with TRBD1. Germline trimming cut 5 bases from V and 0 bases from J; bases unmatched to any gene: 7. The CDR3 totals 16 residues. CDR1 is SNHLY, CDR2 FYNNEI, per germline. The CDR3, as DNA: TGTGCCAGCAGTCCGTCCCGGGACAGGGTGAACACTGAAGCTTTCTTT. It encodes CASSPSRDRVNTEAFF. The entire variable domain, with the rest obtained from reference TRBV2 and TRBJ1-1, is as follows: EPEVTQTPSHQVTQMGQEVILRCVPISNHLYFYWYRQILGQKVEFLVSFYNNEISEKSEIFDDQFSVERPDGSNFTLKIRSTKLEDSAMYFCASSPSRDRVNTEAFFGQGTRLTVV.

The chain links TRBV5-4 to TRBJ2-7, with 12 bases that match TRBD2. The germline V gene encodes CDR1 SGHNT and CDR2 YYREEE (reference sequence). This CDR3 comprises 18 residues. J lost 0 bases, V lost 3 bases, and 10 bases had no gene match. The CDR3 here is CASSSLAGGPFSSYEQYF. In DNA form, the CDR3 reads TGTGCCAGCAGCTCACTAGCGGGAGGCCCGTTTAGCTCCTACGAGCAGTACTTC.

In this sample, this clonotype turned up many times. V usage is TRBV28 and J usage is TRBJ2-7, with 8 positions matching TRBD1. The CDR3 is made up of 15 amino acids. Germline CDR1 reads MDHEN; CDR2 reads SYDVKM. Unmatched junction bases numbered 9, after V lost 6 bases and J lost 2 bases. The CDR3 DNA follows: TGTGCCAGCAGACCAAACCGGGACAGGACCTACGAGCAGTACTTC. This encodes CASRPNRDRTYEQYF.

This clonotype was seen repeatedly, ten times or more. The rearrangement uses TRBV28 and TRBJ2-4, with D unresolved. This CDR3 has 12 residues. Germline CDR1 and CDR2: MDHEN and SYDVKM. Trimming removed 3 bases from V and 6 bases from J, with 6 bases in between. The CDR3 region is CASSFTRNIQYF. The CDR3, as DNA: TGTGCCAGCAGTTTTACCCGAAACATTCAGTACTTC.

This clonotype was counted between two and nine times. The chain is built from TRBV12-3 or TRBV12-4 and TRBJ2-4; D ambiguous. Trimming took 3 bases from V and 0 from J, leaving 6 bases between them. The CDR3 is made up of 14 amino acids. The CDR3 nucleotides read TGTGCCAGCAGTTTCATACTAGCCAAAAACATTCAGTACTTC. Translating it yields CASSFILAKNIQYF.

V gene TRBV6-1 combines with J gene TRBJ1-1; TRBD1 matches 8 bases. The CDR3 contains 16 residues. Germline values: CDR1 MNHNS, CDR2 SASEGT. With V trimmed by 5 bases and J by 1 base, 9 bases remained unmatched. In DNA form, the CDR3 reads TGTGCCAGCAGTAAGGACAGGGTAGTACCGAACACTGAAGCTTTCTTT. Protein sequence: CASSKDRVVPNTEAFF.

This clonotype was recorded at least ten times. The gene calls are TRBV12-3 or TRBV12-4 and TRBJ2-3; D is possibly TRBD1 (6 bases). CDR3 length equals 12 residues. V lost 6 bases to trimming and J lost 5 bases, with 9 bases between them. DNA for the CDR3: TGTGCCAGCAGATCAGGGGTAGATACGCAGTATTTT. Residues: CASRSGVDTQYF.

This sequence joins TRBV10-3 and TRBJ1-4, with no clear D. CDR3 length: 13 residues. Looked up from germline, CDR1 is ENHRY and CDR2 is SYGVKD. Trimming removed 7 bases from V and 8 bases from J, with 14 bases in between. CDR3 amino acids: CAIKNEAGEKLFF. The CDR3, as DNA: TGTGCCATCAAAAACGAGGCTGGGGAAAAACTGTTTTTT.

The CDR3 DNA follows: TGTGCCAGCAGTGGGGGGCGTGTTGAGCAGTTCTTC. Its protein is CASSGGRVEQFF. This chain joins TRBV25-1 and TRBJ2-1; D perhaps matches TRBD1 (6 bases). The CDR3 is made up of 12 amino acids. V was clipped by 4 bases and J by 9 bases, with 10 bases between them. The germline V gene has CDR1 MGHDK and CDR2 SYGVNS.

The chain joins TRBV7-9 to TRBJ2-1; a possible D gene is TRBD2 (6 bases). The CDR3 is 15 residues long. Trimming cost V 1 base and J 6 bases, with 13 bases left between them. CDR1 is SEHNR and CDR2 is FQNEAQ in the germline V gene (reference sequence). Here the CDR3 reads CASSLVLGTSNEQFF. The CDR3 bases are TGTGCCAGCAGCTTAGTACTGGGGACTTCCAATGAGCAGTTCTTC.

This clonotype was counted only a few times. The chain couples TRBV6-6 to TRBJ2-1, with TRBD1 matching over 7 bases. V lost 2 bases to trimming and J lost 7 bases; unmatched junction nucleotides: 2. In germline, CDR1 is MNHNY, CDR2 SVGAGI (reference sequence). There are 13 residues in the CDR3. The CDR3 DNA follows: TGTGCCAGCAGTTACGACAGGGAAAATGAGCAGTTCTTC. This codes for CASSYDRENEQFF.

The chain recombines TRBV18 with TRBJ2-5; D is uncertain. The germline V gene encodes CDR1 KGHSH and CDR2 LQKENI. Trimming pared 0 bases from V and 2 bases from J, leaving 7 bases between. This CDR3 has 14 residues. CDR3 residues: CASSPPTDQETQYF. The CDR3 coding sequence is TGTGCCAGCTCACCACCGACCGATCAAGAGACCCAGTACTTC.

This chain links TRBV24-1 with TRBJ1-5; D is uncertain. V was shortened by 1 base and J by 6 bases, with 3 bases between the two germline ends. Germline values: CDR1 KGHDR, CDR2 SFDVKD. The CDR3 sequence is 12 residues long. Here the CDR3 DNA reads TGTGCCACCAGTGATTTTGGTCAGCCCCAGCATTTT. Translated: CATSDFGQPQHF.